Listed here are 26 T cell receptor beta chains from one sample, sequenced in a study of cytomegalovirus exposure and HLA in healthy donors (dated by TCRdb to 2016 to 2017). The library was prepared using the immunoSEQ multiplex PCR assay. For the multiplex PCR, a mixture combining 60 forward primers for TCR Vbeta segments and 13 reverse primers for TCR Jbeta segments was used. The table was pulled from immuneACCESS by TCRdb, which kept in-frame rearrangements only. Such tables lose some clones; where checked, under half of the loss comes from unresolved V genes, and the rest has no known cause. Across this sample there are around 150,000 clones, with 77% seen only once. The top ten clones comprise around 2% of the sample. The sequencing sample was made of PBMCs. The receptors stem from a man aged 25-45 years in good health and CMV-seronegative.

In its sample, this clone was seen a few times. V gene TRBV27 combines with J gene TRBJ2-7; TRBD2 might be the D (5 bases). CDR3 length equals 13 residues. Trimming left V 2 bases short and J 6 bases short, with 11 bases between. CDR1 and CDR2 (germline): MNHEY, SMNVEV (reference sequence). CDR3: CASSLTRRGEQYF. In DNA form, the CDR3 reads TGTGCCAGCAGTTTAACTCGACGGGGCGAGCAGTACTTC.

The chain employs TRBV4-1 and TRBJ1-2; 7 bases line up with TRBD1. From germline, CDR1 is MGHRA and CDR2 YSYEKL. CDR3 length equals 14 residues. V shed 4 bases and J 5 bases; nucleotides not matched to a gene: 7. The DNA for the CDR3 is TGCGCCAGCAGCCCGTCGCTACAGGGGTATGGCTACACCTTC. As protein: CASSPSLQGYGYTF.

The CDR3 DNA reads as TGTGCCAGCAGCCGAGCTAGCGGGAGTAAGAATGAGCAGTTCTTC. Amino acid sequence: CASSRASGSKNEQFF. The chain employs TRBV16 and TRBJ2-1; 10 bases match TRBD2. This CDR3 has 15 amino acids. From germline, CDR1 is KGHSY and CDR2 FQNENV. V was clipped by 4 bases and J by 7 bases; unmatched bases: 7.

The rearrangement links TRBV19 to TRBJ1-1; D uncertain. The CDR3 totals 13 residues. The ends were cut back, 3 bases at V and 4 bases at J, with 9 bases in the middle. Germline V gene data show CDR1 as LNHDA and CDR2 as SQIVND (reference sequence). This chain's CDR3 is CASSMETFTEAFF. The CDR3 DNA reads as TGTGCCAGTAGTATGGAGACGTTCACTGAAGCTTTCTTT.

V is TRBV6-5 and J is TRBJ1-3; unclear D gene. Germline V lookup: CDR1 MNHEY, CDR2 SVGAGI. V lost 5 bases, J lost 0 bases, and 11 bases lay in between. The CDR3 is 15 amino acids. The CDR3 is CASSRGVISGNTIYF. The DNA for the CDR3 is TGTGCCAGCAGTCGCGGGGTTATCTCTGGAAACACCATATATTTT.

Notes on this clone: This sample also contains other DNA sequences that code for the same CDR3. This chain links TRBV19 with TRBJ1-5; TRBD1 agrees at 7 bases. In germline, CDR1 is LNHDA, CDR2 SQIVND (reference sequence). The length of the CDR3 is 14 residues. V trimming: 3 bases; J trimming: 7 bases; junction bases outside the gene matches: 6. This chain's CDR3 is CASSMGQGGQPQHF. In nucleotides, the CDR3 is TGTGCCAGTAGTATGGGGCAGGGGGGACAGCCCCAGCATTTT.

The genes are TRBV4-2 and TRBJ1-4; tentatively, D is TRBD1 (6 bases). V shed 0 bases and J shed 8 bases, with 19 bases lying between them. The CDR3 consists of 17 residues. Per the germline V gene, CDR1 is LGHNA and CDR2 is YNFKEQ. CDR3 loop: CASSQEGGGGPREKLFF. The CDR3 DNA sequence: TGTGCCAGCAGCCAAGAAGGAGGGGGGGGTCCAAGGGAAAAACTGTTTTTT.

The chain carries TRBV5-1 and TRBJ1-4; D may be TRBD1 (6 bases). This CDR3 has 15 residues. Germline CDR1 is SGHRS and CDR2 is YFSETQ. V lost 4 bases and J lost 6, with 16 bases in between. CDR3 residues: CASSTTGREHEKLFF. In DNA form, the CDR3 reads TGCGCCAGCAGCACCACAGGGCGTGAACATGAAAAACTGTTTTTT.

This clone appeared a few times. The rearrangement uses TRBV5-4 and TRBJ2-7, with D possibly being TRBD2 (5 bases). V lost 0 bases and J 2 bases, leaving 12 bases between the germline ends. This CDR3 is 15 amino acids long. Germline assignment: CDR1 SGHNT and CDR2 YYREEE (reference sequence). CDR3 nucleotides: TGTGCCAGCAGCTTGGGCCCGGACTTCGCCTACGAGCAGTACTTC. Residues: CASSLGPDFAYEQYF.

V and J are TRBV19 and TRBJ2-1, with TRBD2 matching 9 bases. J gave up 9 bases and V 4 bases, and 10 bases lay outside the gene matches. This CDR3 comprises 15 residues. Germline lookup yields CDR1 LNHDA and CDR2 SQIVND (reference sequence). The CDR3 reads CASSNSGSDWREQFF. CDR3 nucleotide sequence: TGTGCCAGTAGTAATAGCGGGAGCGATTGGCGTGAGCAGTTCTTC.

The V and J genes are TRBV13 and TRBJ2-1, with TRBD2 matching 7 bases. This CDR3 contains 14 residues. J gave up 6 bases and V 2 bases, and 4 bases lay outside the gene matches. Looked up from germline, CDR1 is PRHDT and CDR2 is FYEKMQ (reference sequence). The CDR3: CASSLLSGANEQFF. The DNA for the CDR3 is TGTGCCAGCAGCTTATTAAGCGGGGCCAATGAGCAGTTCTTC.

This clone was seen a handful of times. CDR3 in amino acids: CASEDSSVNEQFF. The CDR3 DNA sequence: TGTGCCAGCGAGGATAGTTCGGTCAATGAGCAGTTCTTC. The chain employs TRBV6-5 and TRBJ2-1; D gene unclear. V was pared by 8 bases and J by 6 bases, with 14 bases between. This CDR3 has 13 amino acids. Germline CDR1 MNHEY, CDR2 SVGAGI.

The chain combines TRBV11-3 with TRBJ2-1, with D possibly being TRBD2 (7 bases). There are 17 residues in the CDR3. V lost 1 base and J lost 2, with 15 bases in between. Germline assignment: CDR1 SGHNT and CDR2 YENEEA. The CDR3: CASSLGVRGAPYNEQFF. CDR3 nucleotide sequence: TGTGCCAGCAGCTTAGGGGTACGGGGGGCCCCCTACAATGAGCAGTTCTTC.

The chain uses TRBV13 and TRBJ2-3; 11 nucleotides align to TRBD2. Germline V gene lookup returns CDR1 PRHDT and CDR2 FYEKMQ (reference sequence). J gave up 6 bases and V 4 bases, and 6 bases lay outside the gene matches. The CDR3 sequence is 15 residues long. CDR3 nucleotide sequence: TGTGCCAGCAGCTCCCCGACTAGCGGGACCGATACGCAGTATTTT. As protein: CASSSPTSGTDTQYF.

This clone was detected only a few times. The chain recombines TRBV2 with TRBJ1-1; D perhaps matches TRBD1 (6 bases). Germline lookup yields CDR1 SNHLY and CDR2 FYNNEI. The CDR3 runs 15 residues. The germline V and J ends were trimmed by 1 base and 5 bases, with 14 bases remaining between them. For the CDR3, the DNA is TGTGCCAGCAGTGAAGAGGGCAGGGGTGGGACTGAAGCTTTCTTT. Its translation is CASSEEGRGGTEAFF.

The CDR3 region has the DNA TGTGCCAGCAGCCGCGGGGGACAGGGGCTGGAAAAACTGTTTTTT. As protein: CASSRGGQGLEKLFF. The rearrangement joins TRBV5-4 to TRBJ1-4; 10 bases are shared with TRBD1. Germline values: CDR1 SGHNT, CDR2 YYREEE (reference sequence). CDR3 length equals 15 residues. After removal of 4 bases from V and 8 bases from J, the junction contained 8 bases not matched to a gene.

This rearrangement joins TRBV4-1 to TRBJ2-5; 9 bases line up with TRBD2. CDR1 and CDR2 from the germline V gene are MGHRA and YSYEKL. Trimming at V came to 1 base and at J to 0 bases, leaving 3 bases not matched to a gene. CDR3 size: 16 residues. The CDR3 loop is CASSQGLAGYQETQYF. Written as DNA, the CDR3 is TGCGCCAGCAGCCAAGGGCTAGCGGGGTACCAAGAGACCCAGTACTTC.

This clone was observed a few times. CDR3 bases: TGTGCCAGCACTCCGTACGGGACTAGCATAAATGAGCAGTTCTTC. It is translated as CASTPYGTSINEQFF. The chain joins TRBV7-8 to TRBJ2-1, with 9 bases aligning to TRBD2. Trimming took 7 bases from V and 7 from J; bases not matched to a gene: 11. Germline V gives CDR1 SGHVS, CDR2 FQNEAQ. CDR3 length: 15 amino acids.

This CDR3 reads CASSFSLAGVGEQYF. The CDR3, as DNA: TGTGCCAGCAGTTTCTCCCTAGCGGGAGTGGGAGAGCAGTACTTC. This chain joins TRBV6-5 and TRBJ2-7; TRBD2 matches 10 bases. Germline trimming cut 4 bases from V and 7 bases from J; bases unmatched to any gene: 10. This CDR3 is built from 15 residues. Germline CDR1 MNHEY, CDR2 SVGAGI.

V gene TRBV7-9 combines with J gene TRBJ2-7; the match to TRBD2 covers 7 bases. The germline CDR1 and CDR2 sequences are SEHNR and FQNEAQ (reference sequence). CDR3 size: 14 residues. V lost 5 bases, J lost 6 bases, and 10 bases stayed unmatched. The CDR3 DNA follows: TGTGCCAGCAGCCATCCGGGCGGGGGACGCGAGCAGTACTTC. Translating gives CASSHPGGGREQYF.

J is TRBJ1-5 and V is TRBV19; 8 bases fit TRBD1. Looked up from germline, CDR1 is LNHDA and CDR2 is SQIVND (reference sequence). The CDR3 consists of 14 residues. The junction had 6 bases not matched to a gene; V was cut back by 4 bases and J by 7 bases. CDR3: CASSTAGGIQPQHF. The CDR3 coding sequence is TGTGCCAGTAGTACGGCAGGGGGCATCCAGCCCCAGCATTTT.

For this clone: A read error may account for a junction end that differs from germline. CDR3 sequence: CASSKGQRLYNEQFF. The CDR3 region has the DNA TGTGCTAGCAGCAAGGGACAGCGTCTTTACAATGAGCAGTTCTTC. The rearrangement links TRBV7-7 to TRBJ2-1, with 7 nucleotides matching TRBD1. Per the germline V gene, CDR1 is SSHAT and CDR2 is FNYEAQ (reference sequence). The CDR3 runs 15 residues. Full variable domain (remainder filled in from reference TRBV7-7 and TRBJ2-1): GAGVSQSPRYKVTKRGQDVTLRCDPISSHATLYWYQQALGQGPEFLTYFNYEAQPDKSGLPSDRFSAERPEGSISTLTIQRTEQRDSAMYRCASSKGQRLYNEQFFGPGTRLTVL.

The rearrangement joins TRBV10-3 to TRBJ2-3, with D perhaps matching TRBD1 (6 bases). Germline V lookup: CDR1 ENHRY, CDR2 SYGVKD. V lost 7 bases to trimming and J lost 2 bases, with 10 bases between them. This CDR3 has 13 residues. DNA for the CDR3: TGTGCCATCACTAACAGGGACACAGATACGCAGTATTTT. This codes for CAITNRDTDTQYF.

V gene TRBV6-1 combines with J gene TRBJ2-5; TRBD2 matches at 8 bases. V lost 4 bases to trimming and J lost 4 bases; unmatched junction nucleotides: 5. Germline V gives CDR1 MNHNS, CDR2 SASEGT. The CDR3 loop spans 14 amino acids. CDR3 amino acids: CASSVGRARETQYF. CDR3 DNA: TGTGCCAGCAGTGTCGGGAGGGCTAGAGAGACCCAGTACTTC.

This clone was recorded once. The CDR3 region has the DNA TGTGTCGTCAGCGCGAACACCGGGGAGCTGTTTTTT. This translates into CVVSANTGELFF. J is TRBJ2-2 and V is TRBV6-1; unclear D gene. Germline V gives CDR1 MNHNS, CDR2 SASEGT. This CDR3 is built from 12 residues.

The chain combines TRBV19 with TRBJ2-7; TRBD1 agrees at 10 bases. This CDR3 has 16 residues. Germline lookup yields CDR1 LNHDA and CDR2 SQIVND (reference sequence). Unmatched junction bases numbered 6, after V lost 4 bases and J lost 0 bases. The CDR3 here is CASSRRTGGDSYEQYF. The CDR3 DNA follows: TGTGCCAGTAGTAGGCGGACAGGGGGAGACTCCTACGAGCAGTACTTC.